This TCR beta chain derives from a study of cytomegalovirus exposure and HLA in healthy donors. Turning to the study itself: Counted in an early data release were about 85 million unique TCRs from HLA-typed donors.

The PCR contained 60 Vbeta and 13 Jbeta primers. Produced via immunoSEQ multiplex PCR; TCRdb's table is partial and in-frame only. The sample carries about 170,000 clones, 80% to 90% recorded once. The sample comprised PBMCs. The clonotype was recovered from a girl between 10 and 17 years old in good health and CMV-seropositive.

The CDR3 loop is CASSLGGTNTEAFF. Here the CDR3 DNA reads TGTGCCAGCAGCTTAGGGGGGACTAACACTGAAGCTTTCTTT. The chain links TRBV7-2 to TRBJ1-1; TRBD1 is a possible D gene (5 bases). Germline V gives CDR1 SGHTA, CDR2 FQGNSA. V gave up 1 base and J gave up 2 bases, with 8 bases separating them. CDR3 size: 14 residues.